This T cell receptor beta chain was captured in a study of CD8+ T cells in alopecia areata. RNA was extracted and reverse transcribed into cDNA as the sequencing template. Repertoires were generated with immunoSEQ multiplex PCR, while TCRdb's copy carries only in-frame clones and drops some. The sample consists of roughly 250,000 clones, roughly two thirds of them appearing once. Whole-study findings and limits: In patients, TCRs were shared less clearly than in mice, and HLA may possibly be involved. Lesional scalp exceeded normal scalp in clonality, especially in alopecia totalis/universalis.

V was pared by 7 bases and J by 2 bases, with 4 bases of the junction left unmatched. The CDR3 sequence is 14 residues long. Germline V gene lookup returns CDR1 SQVTM and CDR2 ANQGSEA. This clone was recorded once. What it recognizes is unknown. This TCR was recovered from a human donor with alopecia areata. Sequencing used CD4+ T cells sorted from blood, obtained at week 0. The rearrangement links TRBV29-1 to TRBJ2-1, with 11 nucleotides matching TRBD2. The CDR3 bases are TGCAGCGCCCCTAGCGGGGGGACCTACAATGAGCAGTTCTTC. It codes for CSAPSGGTYNEQFF.